The rows below give T cell receptor beta chains drawn from one sample of a study of cytomegalovirus exposure and HLA in healthy donors. The repertoire was sequenced with immunoSEQ multiplex PCR; TCRdb's copy has only in-frame clones and lacks some. The sample holds around 54,000 clones, 82% seen once. The sample taken for sequencing was PBMCs. The receptors were sampled from a woman aged 18-29 years in good health and CMV-seronegative. Both conserved end residues are part of each CDR3. D genes are given only for firm matches. Where a row states a size, it is once, few, many or the class of an expanded clone; other rows omit it.

clone_size	d_call	j_call	v_call	cdr3_aa	cdr3_nt
once	NA	TRBJ2-2	TRBV5-8	CASSLWVGSGTGELFF	TGTGCCAGCAGCTTGTGGGTCGGGAGTGGAACCGGGGAGCTGTTTTTT
few	NA	TRBJ2-2	TRBV6-1	CASSGADTGELFF	TGTGCCAGCAGTGGGGCTGACACCGGGGAGCTGTTTTTT
NA	NA	TRBJ1-4	TRBV27	CASRSPTRETNEKLFF	TGTGCCAGCCGCTCCCCAACCCGGGAGACTAATGAAAAACTGTTTTTT
NA	NA	TRBJ1-4	TRBV5-1	CASSPGGTNEKLFF	TGCGCCAGCAGCCCCGGGGGTACTAATGAAAAACTGTTTTTT
few	TRBD1	TRBJ1-6	TRBV19	CASSITGDNSPLHF	TGTGCCAGTAGCATAACAGGGGATAATTCACCCCTCCACTTT
NA	NA	TRBJ1-1	TRBV5-1	CASSPGQPYMNTEAFF	TGCGCCAGCAGCCCAGGACAGCCTTACATGAACACTGAAGCTTTCTTT
NA	TRBD1	TRBJ2-7	TRBV6-6	CASRGQGAHYEQYF	TGTGCCAGCAGGGGACAGGGGGCGCATTACGAGCAGTACTTC
NA	NA	TRBJ1-6	TRBV5-4	CASSFSNSPLHF	TGTGCCAGCAGCTTTAGTAATTCACCCCTCCACTTT
NA	TRBD2	TRBJ2-5	TRBV2	CASSRGSARESQYF	TGTGCCAGCAGTCGCGGGAGCGCCCGAGAGAGCCAGTACTTC
NA	TRBD2	TRBJ2-5	TRBV5-1	CASSPGGGRQETQYF	TGCGCCAGCAGCCCGGGAGGAGGAAGACAAGAGACCCAGTACTTC
NA	TRBD1	TRBJ2-1	TRBV28	CASRDRTGSLGEQFF	TGTGCCAGCAGGGACAGGACAGGGTCCCTGGGGGAGCAGTTCTTC
NA	NA	TRBJ1-5	TRBV19	CASSIGPGPPQHF	TGTGCCAGTAGTATAGGGCCTGGGCCGCCCCAGCATTTT
once	NA	TRBJ1-5	TRBV18	CASSPGEGQPQHF	TGTGCCAGCTCACCAGGGGAGGGTCAGCCCCAGCATTTT
NA	TRBD2	TRBJ2-1	TRBV28	CASSSLAGDYNEQFF	TGTGCCAGCAGTTCACTAGCGGGAGACTACAATGAGCAGTTCTTC
NA	NA	TRBJ1-1	TRBV7-9	CASSLWGDTEAFF	TGTGCCAGCAGCTTATGGGGAGACACTGAAGCTTTCTTT
NA	TRBD2	TRBJ2-3	TRBV18	CASSSGTSGYTDTQYF	TGTGCCAGCTCGAGCGGGACTAGCGGATACACAGATACGCAGTATTTT
few	NA	TRBJ2-7	TRBV28	CASYTGIDEQYF	TGTGCCAGCTATACAGGGATCGACGAGCAGTACTTC
few	TRBD2	TRBJ2-7	TRBV4-1	CASSHGLAGLYEQYF	TGCGCCAGCAGCCACGGACTAGCGGGCCTCTACGAGCAGTACTTC
NA	TRBD2	TRBJ2-1	TRBV19	CASSMALAGVGNEQFF	TGTGCCAGTAGTATGGCTCTAGCGGGAGTTGGCAATGAGCAGTTCTTC
NA	NA	TRBJ2-2	TRBV5-1	CASSLGGTGELFF	TGCGCCAGCAGCTTGGGAGGGACCGGGGAGCTGTTTTTT
NA	TRBD1	TRBJ1-2	TRBV28	CASSFHRDRGVWGYTF	TGTGCCAGCAGTTTCCACCGGGACAGGGGGGTTTGGGGCTACACCTTC
medium-sized	TRBD2	TRBJ2-3	TRBV27	CASSSGLAGGTDTQYF	TGTGCCAGCAGTTCCGGACTAGCGGGAGGAACAGATACGCAGTATTTT